This record covers a single TCR beta chain. In the original analysis: It was from reference gene primer amplification that nucleated cell counts were estimated. Sequencing was performed with immunoSEQ multiplex PCR; in TCRdb, only in-frame clones are kept and a portion is missing. That table supplies the V and J calls and clone size; D and trimming were determined from the DNA. The sample lists about 170,000 clones; approximately 85% were seen once. While infection was still active, Seattle patients were enrolled and then followed longitudinally. Looked up from germline, CDR1 is MNHEY and CDR2 is SVGEGT. V lost 4 bases to trimming and J lost 0 bases, with 16 bases between them. This CDR3 has 18 amino acids. The data were taken from a study of blood T cell repertoires in COVID-19. Across the whole study: Specimens from acute and convalescent COVID-19 originated in the United States, Italy and Spain. From T cells, B-cell-depleted T cells, or PBMCs came the material, which was cDNA or gDNA.

The material sequenced was peripheral blood. The chain is built from TRBV6-2 or TRBV6-3 and TRBJ2-6, with D unclear. This TCR was recovered from an elderly man with COVID-19, enrolled during active disease. The CDR3 sequence: CASSLRPGSSSGANVLTF. In nucleotides, the CDR3 is TGTGCCAGCAGTTTACGACCCGGATCTAGCTCTGGGGCCAACGTCCTGACTTTC.